The next 8 T cell receptor beta chains were all read from a single sample in a study of blood T cell repertoires in COVID-19. Measured with immunoSEQ multiplex PCR; TCRdb has only the in-frame clones, and not every one. The table has around 300,000 clones, over 70% seen once. The sequenced sample was PBMCs or T cells enriched from blood (not recorded which). The source is a man aged 25-45 years who had recovered from COVID-19.

This clone was found once. The CDR3 DNA reads TGCGCCAGCAGCAGCAGCGGGGGGGCAGATACGCAGTATTTT. Translating gives CASSSSGGADTQYF. The V and J genes are TRBV5-1 and TRBJ2-3; 10 nucleotides align to TRBD2. Germline V lookup: CDR1 SGHRS, CDR2 YFSETQ. This CDR3 is built from 14 residues. V trimming: 4 bases; J trimming: 4 bases; junction bases outside the gene matches: 3.

This clone has only one observation. The genes are TRBV24-1 and TRBJ1-4, with 7 bases fitting TRBD1. The CDR3 contains 15 residues. Per germline, CDR1 KGHDR and CDR2 SFDVKD. V lost 3 bases, J lost 7 bases, and 7 bases stayed unmatched. Here the CDR3 DNA reads TGTGCCACCAGTGATCCCCGACAGGGCGTTGAAAAACTGTTTTTT. Its protein is CATSDPRQGVEKLFF.

This chain connects TRBV2 to TRBJ2-7; TRBD1 matches 9 bases. The germline gives CDR1 SNHLY, CDR2 FYNNEI. V trimming: 5 bases; J trimming: 2 bases; junction bases outside the gene matches: 10. The CDR3 is 16 residues long. CDR3 sequence (DNA): TGTGCCAGCAGTACGGACCTTAACAGGGGGCCCTACGAGCAGTACTTC. It codes for CASSTDLNRGPYEQYF.

On this clone itself: Other nucleotide sequences in the sample specify the same CDR3. The chain uses TRBV5-1 and TRBJ1-6; TRBD1 matches at 9 bases. Trimming at V came to 4 bases and at J to 9 bases, leaving 2 bases not matched to a gene. CDR1 is SGHRS, CDR2 YFSETQ, per germline. CDR3 size: 13 residues. CDR3 nucleotide sequence: TGCGCCAGCAGCCTGGACAGGGGTTCACCCCTCCACTTT. This encodes CASSLDRGSPLHF.

The chain carries TRBV12-3 or TRBV12-4 and TRBJ1-1; TRBD1 aligns across 7 bases. CDR3 length: 13 amino acids. After removal of 3 bases from V and 7 bases from J, the junction contained 5 bases not matched to a gene. The CDR3 is CASSFEGAIEAFF. DNA of the CDR3: TGTGCCAGCAGTTTTGAGGGGGCGATTGAAGCTTTCTTT.

V usage is TRBV5-6 and J usage is TRBJ1-3, with D maybe TRBD1 (5 bases). V was shortened by 1 base and J by 4 bases, with 12 bases between the two germline ends. Germline V gives CDR1 SGHDT, CDR2 YYEEEE. This CDR3 has 15 residues. This chain's CDR3 is CASSLRAGYGNTIYF. CDR3 nucleotide sequence: TGTGCCAGCAGCTTGCGCGCAGGGTACGGAAACACCATATATTTT.

The gene calls are TRBV5-1 and TRBJ2-6; no clear D. CDR3 length: 15 residues. Trimming shortened V by 1 base and J by 0 bases, and 5 bases separated the two germline ends. The germline V gene encodes CDR1 SGHRS and CDR2 YFSETQ. In nucleotides, the CDR3 is TGCGCCAGCAGCTTGTATAGCTCTGGGGCCAACGTCCTGACTTTC. Translated: CASSLYSSGANVLTF.

The V and J genes are TRBV15 and TRBJ2-1; TRBD2 matches 15 bases. There are 18 residues in the CDR3. Losses at the gene ends were 0 bases for V and 4 bases for J; bases not matched to a gene: 4. The germline V gene has CDR1 LNHNV and CDR2 YYDKDF (reference sequence). The CDR3 sequence: CATSRDGTSGGPYNEQFF. In DNA, the CDR3 is TGTGCCACCAGCAGAGATGGGACTAGCGGGGGGCCTTACAATGAGCAGTTCTTC.